What follows is one TCR beta chain and its context. Ten or more counts support this clonotype. Its cognate antigen has yet to be identified. The DNA is omitted, as the CDR3 cannot be located on it reliably, and the CDR3 follows TCRdb's listing. The sample comes from a study of T cells in Graves' hyperthyroidism and ophthalmopathy (dated 2019 in TCRdb). Study-wide context: Peripheral blood samples were taken at the time of initial diagnosis, prior to any treatment. An independent validation cohort of under 20 hyperthyroidism patients and some 15 patients who later progressed to ophthalmopathy tested prospective prediction of ophthalmopathy. The study also compared thyroid tissue and blood T-cell repertoires from about 6 Graves' hyperthyroidism patients. The paper describes TCR Vbeta CDR3 sequencing of 130 to 150 peripheral blood samples, made up of some 42 ophthalmopathy patients, around 73 hyperthyroidism patients and around 17 progressor patients. For training and testing, the 100 or so patients in the discovery cohort were randomly divided in a 7:3 ratio. TCR V-J signatures able to tell the groups apart were searched for in a discovery cohort of approximately 95 patients, of whom more than 40 had Graves' ophthalmopathy and 55 to 60 had stable Graves' hyperthyroidism. Once sampling was done, hyperthyroidism patients were given methimazole at a starting dose of 30 mg daily, whereas ophthalmopathy patients were given high-dose intravenous methylprednisolone.

The TCR beta CDR3 regions were amplified from the RNA transcripts. The first round of RT-PCR for the TCR CDR3 was performed with the HTBI primer set and the Qiagen OneStep RT-PCR kit. Libraries were constructed in a second round of multiplex PCR, after which size selection and purification were carried out. Sequencing of the libraries was done on an Illumina HiSeq2000 using paired-end 100 bp reads. Per the authors' processing: SOAPnuke was used to process the raw data, throwing out any read that contained adapters or uncalled bases, had a mean Phred below 15, or lacked an exact constant-primer or identifier match. COPE v1.2.5 was used to merge the high-quality paired reads, and each unique nucleotide sequence was defined as a clonotype. Clonotypes were aligned to IMGT TRBV, TRBD and TRBJ reference segments using MiTCR v1.1. Only V-J combinations with frequency above 0.0001, covering roughly 99% of repertoires, were analysed. A TCS score was defined as the ratio of F50 (clonal expansion) to E x V (chaos), with BLOSUM62-based TCRdist applied between CDR3 peptides within each V-J. Welch's t-statistics and random forest reduced fewer than 550 V-J features to 13, which were used in a naive Bayes classifier (R e1071). Thyroid-blood repertoire similarity was quantified with the Morisita-Horn index. TCRdb cleaned the public reads at Q25 with fastp, built clones with MiXCR and kept in-frame beta chains. Merged by CDR3 protein, the rows form single entries marked with the most common genes and DNA. These V and J calls derive from TCRdb rather than the authors' analysis. Counted in this sample were approximately 40,000 distinct CDR3 sequences; around half of them appeared once. About a sixth of the sample rests with the top ten.

In the ophthalmopathy patients, disease was moderately to severely active, with a Clinical Activity Score of 3 or more, a NOSPECS grade of 4 or more, and a duration of less than 3 months. Any patient with an uncontrolled infection, another autoimmune disease, pregnancy or lactation was excluded. Clinical symptoms, serum thyroxine and TRAb, thyroid ultrasound, and orbital computed tomography formed the basis for the diagnoses. PBMCs were separated from 7.5 to 10 ml of fresh peripheral blood using Ficoll-Paque density gradient centrifugation. Total RNA was extracted using Trizol reagent, and RNA quality was assessed on an Agilent 2100 Bioanalyzer. On the study overall, not on this receptor specifically: Most expanded thyroid clonotypes (frequency above 0.001) were also detected in blood, suggesting blood repertoires may reflect thyroid immune responses. In validation, the model predicted progression to ophthalmopathy a median of roughly six months before onset, with about 71% sensitivity and about 72% specificity. In cross-validation, a model built on a 13 V-J signature told ophthalmopathy apart from stable hyperthyroidism with approximately 90% sensitivity and roughly 81% specificity, and in testing the same model reached 80%/75%. Sample size was not statistically predetermined, and blinding of investigators to group allocation was not performed.

This TCR came from a man aged 35 to 55 with Graves' ophthalmopathy. The material sequenced was blood.

The CDR3 amino acid sequence is: CISVPEAQPGPIPSPSNQPQHF. The chain links TRBV7-5 with TRBJ1-5. TRBV7-5 is annotated as a pseudogene. Including the terminal cysteine and phenylalanine, the CDR3 comprises 22 residues.